Sequencing of this TCR beta chain was carried out in a study of blood T cell repertoires in COVID-19. Profiled with immunoSEQ multiplex PCR; TCRdb holds only in-frame clones, not every one. The sample records around 170,000 clones, more than 90% being singletons. V lost 3 bases, J lost 0 bases, and 15 bases lay in between. This CDR3 comprises 17 residues. The germline gives CDR1 SGHTA, CDR2 FQGNSA. This clonotype was sampled from a man aged 45-65 years with acute or convalescent COVID-19. The chain couples TRBV7-2 to TRBJ2-4, with TRBD1 as a possible D gene (7 bases). The sequencing input was peripheral blood. The CDR3 spells CASSFRGDSLAKNIQYF. In DNA, the CDR3 is TGTGCCAGCAGCTTTAGGGGGGACAGTCTAGCCAAAAACATTCAGTACTTC. The full variable domain, with the rest looked up from reference TRBV7-2 and TRBJ2-4, is GAGVSQSPSNKVTEKGKDVELRCDPISGHTALYWYRQSLGQGLEFLIYFQGNSAPDKSGLPSDRFSAERTGGSVSTLTIQRTQQEDSAVYLCASSFRGDSLAKNIQYFGAGTRLSVL.